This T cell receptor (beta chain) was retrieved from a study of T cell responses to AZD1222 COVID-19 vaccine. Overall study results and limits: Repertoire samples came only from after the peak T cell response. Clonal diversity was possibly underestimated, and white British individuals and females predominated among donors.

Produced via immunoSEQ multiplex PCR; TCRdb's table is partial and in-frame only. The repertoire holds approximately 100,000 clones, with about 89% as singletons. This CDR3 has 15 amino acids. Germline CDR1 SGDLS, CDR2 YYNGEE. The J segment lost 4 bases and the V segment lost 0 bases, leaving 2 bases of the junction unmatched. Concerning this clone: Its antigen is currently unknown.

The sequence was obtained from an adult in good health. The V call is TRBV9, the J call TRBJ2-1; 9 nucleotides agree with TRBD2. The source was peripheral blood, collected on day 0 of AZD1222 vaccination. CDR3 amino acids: CASSVGSGGYNEQFF. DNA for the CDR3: TGTGCCAGCAGCGTAGGTAGCGGGGGTTACAATGAGCAGTTCTTC.